The next 9 T cell receptor beta chains were all read from a single sample in a study of blood T cell repertoires in COVID-19 (dated by TCRdb to between 2020 and 2021). The library was prepared using the immunoSEQ multiplex PCR assay. In its TCRdb copy, this immuneACCESS table keeps in-frame sequences only and misses some clones. Where compared with another copy, unresolved V genes explain less than half of these, and the others have no known cause. Recorded for this sample are around 78,000 clones; about nine tenths of them occurred a single time. The ten largest clonotypes hold around 9.9% of the sample. Sequenced sample: peripheral blood. The receptors were gathered from a man between 65 and 85 years old with active or convalescent COVID-19.

J is TRBJ2-7 and V is TRBV2; a possible D gene is TRBD2 (7 bases). CDR1 and CDR2 (germline): SNHLY, FYNNEI. The CDR3 totals 15 residues. Between the trimmed V and J ends, which lost 11 bases and 5 bases, there was a span of 25 bases. DNA for the CDR3: TGTGCCGGTCGGGGGGCTAGCGGTGGAGGCGACGAGCAGTACTTC. Residues: CAGRGASGGGDEQYF.

This chain links TRBV30 with TRBJ1-6, with D unclear. Germline CDR1 reads GTSNPN; CDR2 reads SVGIG (reference sequence). V was clipped by 1 base and J by 9 bases, with 13 bases between them. The CDR3 consists of 14 residues. In nucleotides, the CDR3 is TGTGCCTGGAGTGACAACCTCCAAAGTTCACCCCTCCACTTT. Translating it yields CAWSDNLQSSPLHF.

The chain carries TRBV30 and TRBJ2-2, with TRBD2 matching 11 bases. From germline, CDR1 is GTSNPN and CDR2 SVGIG (reference sequence). Trimming at V came to 1 base and at J to 4 bases, leaving 2 bases not matched to a gene. The CDR3 totals 15 residues. The CDR3 spells CAWSGLAGFTGELFF. CDR3 nucleotides: TGTGCCTGGAGTGGACTAGCGGGATTCACCGGGGAGCTGTTTTTT.

The chain couples TRBV18 to TRBJ1-1; D is ambiguous. The CDR3 covers 14 residues. Trimming shortened V by 2 bases and J by 11 bases, and 18 bases separated the two germline ends. The germline CDR1 and CDR2 sequences are KGHSH and LQKENI. The CDR3 loop reads CASSPNREIRMAFF. The CDR3 DNA reads TGTGCCAGCTCACCAAACCGGGAGATAAGAATGGCTTTCTTT.

The chain is built from TRBV28 and TRBJ1-1, with D tentatively TRBD1 (6 bases). Per the germline V gene, CDR1 is MDHEN and CDR2 is SYDVKM. Trimming removed 6 bases from V and 5 bases from J, with 13 bases in between. This CDR3 is built from 13 residues. This chain's CDR3 is CASRRGARTEAFF. Here the CDR3 DNA reads TGTGCCAGCAGGCGGGGGGCAAGGACTGAAGCTTTCTTT.

The genes are TRBV9 and TRBJ2-1; tentatively, D is TRBD2 (5 bases). V was clipped by 6 bases and J by 0 bases, with 16 bases between them. Germline V CDR1 and CDR2: SGDLS, YYNGEE. The CDR3 covers 16 residues. CDR3 bases: TGTGCCAGCACCGCCGAGGGCTGGAGCTCCTACAATGAGCAGTTCTTC. Translation gives CASTAEGWSSYNEQFF.

This chain links TRBV10-2 with TRBJ1-1; TRBD1 might be the D (5 bases). CDR3 size: 15 residues. CDR1 WSHSY and CDR2 SAAADI come from the germline V gene. V shed 4 bases and J shed 5 bases, with 17 bases lying between them. The CDR3 loop is CASSGSSQGVTEAFF. The CDR3 bases are TGCGCCAGCAGTGGATCCAGTCAAGGGGTGACTGAAGCTTTCTTT.

The V and J genes are TRBV19 and TRBJ2-1, with TRBD1 as a possible D gene (5 bases). Germline V gives CDR1 LNHDA, CDR2 SQIVND (reference sequence). The CDR3 covers 15 residues. Trimming stripped 3 bases from V and 7 bases from J, with 16 bases between. The CDR3 coding sequence is TGTGCCAGTAGTATCATCAGGGATTTGAGGAATGAGCAGTTCTTC. This translates into CASSIIRDLRNEQFF. Supplemented by reference TRBV19 and TRBJ2-1, the full variable domain reads DGGITQSPKYLFRKEGQNVTLSCEQNLNHDAMYWYRQDPGQGLRLIYYSQIVNDFQKGDIAEGYSVSREKKESFPLTVTSAQKNPTAFYLCASSIIRDLRNEQFFGPGTRLTVL.

The chain recombines TRBV7-9 with TRBJ1-1; D gene uncertain. Germline loops: CDR1 SEHNR, CDR2 FQNEAQ (reference sequence). This CDR3 region has 13 residues. Trimming removed 10 bases at V and 11 bases at J, with 23 bases between. DNA of the CDR3: TGTGCCACCCGACCGGGAGAGAGAACGGGGGCTTTCTTT. Its translation: CATRPGERTGAFF. Complete variable domain (other parts from reference TRBV7-9 and TRBJ1-1): DTGVSQNPRHKITKRGQNVTFRCDPISEHNRLYWYRQTLGQGPEFLTYFQNEAQLEKSRLLSDRFSAERPKGSFSTLEIQRTEQGDSAMYLCATRPGERTGAFFGQGTRLTVV.